One and the same sample provided the 10 T cell receptor beta chains below, sequenced in a study of blood T cell repertoires in COVID-19. Sequenced by immunoSEQ multiplex PCR; TCRdb stores in-frame clones only, minus some. The sample has 200,000 to 250,000 clones, roughly 81% seen once; the top ten hold around 0.97%. What was sequenced was peripheral blood. The receptors originated from a man aged 35-49 years with acute or convalescent COVID-19.

The chain has TRBV7-2 and TRBJ2-1; D perhaps matches TRBD1 (7 bases). The CDR3 has 15 amino acids. The V end was cut by 7 bases, the J end by 3 bases, with 16 bases between. Germline V gene lookup returns CDR1 SGHTA and CDR2 FQGNSA. As DNA, the CDR3 is TGTGCCAGCACCTTCCAGGGGGGTTACTACAATGAGCAGTTCTTC. Protein product: CASTFQGGYYNEQFF.

The chain couples TRBV3-1 (or the pseudogene TRBV3-2) to TRBJ2-7, with D possibly TRBD2 on 6 matching bases. CDR3 length equals 14 residues. Germline CDR1 is LGHDT and CDR2 is YNNKEL (reference sequence). Trimming pared 1 base from V and 2 bases from J, leaving 9 bases between. The CDR3 DNA reads TGTGCCAGCAGCCAAGCGGGGGTAACCTACGAGCAGTACTTC. The encoded protein is CASSQAGVTYEQYF.

The chain links TRBV18 to TRBJ1-1; no firm D call. This CDR3 comprises 13 residues. V dropped 3 bases and J dropped 1 base, with 6 bases sitting between them. Germline CDR1 reads KGHSH; CDR2 reads LQKENI. The DNA of the CDR3 is TGTGCCAGCTCACCGTACGGGAACACTGAAGCTTTCTTT. It specifies CASSPYGNTEAFF.

The gene calls are TRBV5-6 and TRBJ1-5; no clear D. V dropped 5 bases and J dropped 7 bases, with 19 bases sitting between them. The CDR3 runs to 15 residues. In germline, CDR1 is SGHDT, CDR2 YYEEEE. The CDR3 protein is CASSLRGGSMQPQHF. The CDR3 DNA sequence: TGTGCCAGCAGTCTTCGGGGAGGGTCGATGCAGCCCCAGCATTTT.

The V call is TRBV27, the J call TRBJ2-1; D may be TRBD2 (6 bases). This CDR3 contains 16 residues. Germline CDR1 reads MNHEY; CDR2 reads SMNVEV (reference sequence). V was trimmed by 3 bases and J by 4 bases, leaving 16 bases between them. CDR3 sequence: CASSFGLAKSYNEQFF. The DNA of the CDR3 is TGTGCCAGCAGTTTTGGGCTAGCGAAATCGTACAATGAGCAGTTCTTC.

The chain is built from TRBV9 and TRBJ2-2; TRBD2 agrees at 10 bases. V gave up 3 bases and J gave up 4 bases; unmatched junction bases: 6. There are 16 residues in the CDR3. Germline lookup yields CDR1 SGDLS and CDR2 YYNGEE. The CDR3 protein is CASSERGGQSTGELFF. The CDR3 DNA sequence: TGTGCCAGCAGCGAGCGGGGGGGCCAGAGCACCGGGGAGCTGTTTTTT. Full variable domain (rest looked up from reference TRBV9 and TRBJ2-2): DSGVTQTPKHLITATGQRVTLRCSPRSGDLSVYWYQQSLDQGLQFLIQYYNGEERAKGNILERFSAQQFPDLHSELNLSSLELGDSALYFCASSERGGQSTGELFFGEGSRLTVL.

This chain uses TRBV27 with TRBJ1-6; the D is unclear. This CDR3 spans 14 amino acids. Trimming removed 5 bases from V and 3 bases from J, with 8 bases in between. Looked up from germline, CDR1 is MNHEY and CDR2 is SMNVEV (reference sequence). The CDR3 DNA reads as TGTGCCAGCAGTCCCACAGTCTATAATTCACCCCTCCACTTT. Translated: CASSPTVYNSPLHF.

This clone was found a few times. The rearrangement joins TRBV4-2 to TRBJ2-3; the match to TRBD2 covers 13 bases. Trimming took 4 bases from V and 0 from J; bases not matched to a gene: 10. Germline V gene sequence: CDR1 LGHNA, CDR2 YNFKEQ. CDR3 length: 19 residues. DNA of the CDR3: TGTGCCAGCAGCCCCCATTCTGGGACTAGCGGGACTAGCACAGATACGCAGTATTTT. It specifies CASSPHSGTSGTSTDTQYF.

The V call is TRBV7-6, the J call TRBJ2-3, with TRBD1 identical over 8 bases. The V segment lost 4 bases and the J segment 0 bases; nucleotides outside the gene matches: 6. The CDR3 consists of 16 residues. Germline values: CDR1 SGHVS, CDR2 FNYEAQ. CDR3 amino acids: CASSSQGAESTDTQYF. CDR3 DNA: TGTGCCAGCAGCTCGCAGGGGGCCGAGAGCACAGATACGCAGTATTTT.

This sequence joins TRBV3-1 (or the pseudogene TRBV3-2) and TRBJ1-2, with D perhaps TRBD1 (5 bases). Trimming left V 0 bases short and J 8 bases short, with 16 bases between. Germline CDR1 and CDR2: LGHDT and YNNKEL (reference sequence). This CDR3 is 15 amino acids long. CDR3 sequence (DNA): TGTGCCAGCAGCCAAGATATTAGGCAGGGTCAAGGCTACACCTTC. Amino acids: CASSQDIRQGQGYTF.